This T cell receptor beta chain was sequenced for a study of low-dose radiotherapy and immunotherapy resistance in tumors. Primers used for first-strand cDNA, a TRAV- and TRBV-specific set, covered both alpha and beta chains. TCR amplification involved 20 PCR cycles with a constant-region primer and V-primer adapter. TCRdb itself ran the reads through MiXCR, one entry per CDR3 protein. The sample consists of about 82,000 distinct CDR3 sequences, 18% of them appearing once. Losses at the gene ends were 4 bases for V and 5 bases for J; bases not matched to a gene: 10. The CDR3 totals 16 residues. Germline V lookup: CDR1 LGHNA, CDR2 YNFKEQ. As for time point: before trial treatment. This clonotype was observed many times.

The chain carries TRBV4-2 and TRBJ2-1; 8 positions agree with TRBD2. The material sequenced was PBMCs, taken before treatment. The source of this sequence is a male donor with prostate cancer. The DNA of the CDR3 is TGTGCCAGCAGCCTAACGAGACGGGGGGGGGACAATGAGCAGTTCTTC. This sequence encodes CASSLTRRGGDNEQFF.